This T cell receptor beta chain was identified during a study of T cells in Graves' hyperthyroidism and ophthalmopathy. RNA transcripts provided the source from which TCR beta CDR3 regions were amplified. With the HTBI primer set, the TCR CDR3 went through a first round of RT-PCR. In TCRdb, the multiplex PCR reads were re-called with MiXCR into one record per CDR3 protein. The data show 95,000 to 110,000 distinct CDR3 sequences, about half seen once. This clonotype has at least ten counts. This CDR3 spans 16 amino acids. With 0 bases clipped from V and 1 base from J, the junction kept 4 bases outside the gene matches. CDR1 is DFQATT, CDR2 SNEGSKA, per germline (reference sequence).

This sequence originates from a man in his forties or fifties with Graves' hyperthyroidism. Sequences were obtained from blood. This sequence joins TRBV20-1 and TRBJ2-5; 11 nucleotides agree with TRBD2. CDR3 sequence reads: CSARDLAGGFQETQYF. CDR3 DNA: TGCAGTGCTAGAGATCTAGCGGGGGGTTTCCAAGAGACCCAGTACTTC.